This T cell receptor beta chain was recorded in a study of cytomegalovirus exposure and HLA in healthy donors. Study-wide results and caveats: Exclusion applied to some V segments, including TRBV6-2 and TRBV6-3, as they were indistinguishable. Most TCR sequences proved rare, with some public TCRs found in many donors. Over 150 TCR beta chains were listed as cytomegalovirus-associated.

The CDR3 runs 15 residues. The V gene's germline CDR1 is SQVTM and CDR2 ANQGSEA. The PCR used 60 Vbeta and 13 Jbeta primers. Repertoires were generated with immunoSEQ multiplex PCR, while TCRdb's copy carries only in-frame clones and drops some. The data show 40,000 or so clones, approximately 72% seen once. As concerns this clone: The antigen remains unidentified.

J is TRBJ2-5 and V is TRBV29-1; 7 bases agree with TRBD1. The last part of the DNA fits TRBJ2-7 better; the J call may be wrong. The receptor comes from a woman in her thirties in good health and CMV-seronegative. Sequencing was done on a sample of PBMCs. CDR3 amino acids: CSVGRGDREGNEQYF. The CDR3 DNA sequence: TGCAGCGTCGGACGGGGAGACAGGGAAGGGAACGAGCAGTACTTC.